The 5 T cell receptor beta chains reported below all come from one sample, sequenced in a study of cytomegalovirus exposure and HLA in healthy donors. A multiplex PCR was run with 60 Vbeta primers and 13 Jbeta primers. The assay was immunoSEQ multiplex PCR, and TCRdb's table has in-frame clones only and misses some. The table includes 80,000 to 100,000 clones, about 70% detected once. The sample comprised PBMCs. The receptors shown here come from a female donor in good health and CMV-seronegative.

The V gene is TRBV27, the J gene TRBJ2-7; 10 bases are shared with TRBD1. This CDR3 is built from 13 residues. V lost 11 bases to trimming and J lost 4 bases; unmatched junction nucleotides: 8. Germline V gene sequence: CDR1 MNHEY, CDR2 SMNVEV (reference sequence). The CDR3 loop is CASRTGGSYEQYF. CDR3 DNA sequence: TGTGCCTCCCGGACAGGGGGATCATACGAGCAGTACTTC.

In the case of this clone: An end of the junction differs from the germline gene, which may be a read error. The DNA for the CDR3 is TGCAGCGTTGCCAGGCCGAACGCCGGGGAGCTGTTTTTT. Protein: CSVARPNAGELFF. The chain is built from TRBV29-1 and TRBJ2-2; D uncertain. Germline CDR1 SQVTM, CDR2 ANQGSEA. The CDR3 runs 13 residues.

CDR3 nucleotide sequence: TGTGCCTGGACAGGACAGGGGGAACTATATGGCTACACCTTC. Protein product: CAWTGQGELYGYTF. The chain recombines TRBV30 with TRBJ1-2; 10 bases are a match to TRBD1. In germline, CDR1 is GTSNPN, CDR2 SVGIG (reference sequence). This CDR3 is built from 14 residues. The ends lost 4 bases at V and 5 bases at J; junction bases unmatched: 7.

This sequence joins TRBV9 and TRBJ2-3, with D tentatively TRBD1 (6 bases). The CDR3 loop spans 14 amino acids. Trimming took off 1 base at V and 5 bases at J, with 11 bases between the two ends. CDR1 is SGDLS and CDR2 is YYNGEE in the germline V gene. The CDR3 nucleotides read TGTGCCAGCAGCGTAAGGGGGTCGAAAGATACGCAGTATTTT. As protein: CASSVRGSKDTQYF. Full variable domain (remainder filled in from reference TRBV9 and TRBJ2-3): DSGVTQTPKHLITATGQRVTLRCSPRSGDLSVYWYQQSLDQGLQFLIQYYNGEERAKGNILERFSAQQFPDLHSELNLSSLELGDSALYFCASSVRGSKDTQYFGPGTRLTVL.

The chain recombines TRBV6-5 with TRBJ2-1; D is unclear. V dropped 2 bases and J dropped 7 bases, with 12 bases sitting between them. This CDR3 has 14 amino acids. CDR1 is MNHEY and CDR2 is SVGAGI in the germline V gene. The CDR3 here is CASSYGTRGNEQFF. The CDR3 nucleotides read TGTGCCAGCAGTTACGGTACGAGAGGTAATGAGCAGTTCTTC.